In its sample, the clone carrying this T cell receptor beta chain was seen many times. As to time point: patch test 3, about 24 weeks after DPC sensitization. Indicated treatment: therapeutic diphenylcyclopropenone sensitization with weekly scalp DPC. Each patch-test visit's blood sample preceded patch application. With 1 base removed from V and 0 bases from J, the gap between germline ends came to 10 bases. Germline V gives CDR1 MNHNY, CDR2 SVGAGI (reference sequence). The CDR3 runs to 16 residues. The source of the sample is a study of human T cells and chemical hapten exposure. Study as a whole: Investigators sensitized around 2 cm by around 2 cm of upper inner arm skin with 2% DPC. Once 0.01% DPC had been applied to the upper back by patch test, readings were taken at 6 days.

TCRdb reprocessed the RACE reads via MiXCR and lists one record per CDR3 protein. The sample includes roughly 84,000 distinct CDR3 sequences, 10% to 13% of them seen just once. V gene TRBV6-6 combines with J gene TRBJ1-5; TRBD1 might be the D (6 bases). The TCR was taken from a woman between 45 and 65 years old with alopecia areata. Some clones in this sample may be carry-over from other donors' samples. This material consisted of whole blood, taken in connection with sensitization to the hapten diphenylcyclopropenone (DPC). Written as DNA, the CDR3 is TGTGCCAGCAGTTACTTCTACAGGGATAGCAATCAGCCCCAGCATTTT. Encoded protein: CASSYFYRDSNQPQHF.